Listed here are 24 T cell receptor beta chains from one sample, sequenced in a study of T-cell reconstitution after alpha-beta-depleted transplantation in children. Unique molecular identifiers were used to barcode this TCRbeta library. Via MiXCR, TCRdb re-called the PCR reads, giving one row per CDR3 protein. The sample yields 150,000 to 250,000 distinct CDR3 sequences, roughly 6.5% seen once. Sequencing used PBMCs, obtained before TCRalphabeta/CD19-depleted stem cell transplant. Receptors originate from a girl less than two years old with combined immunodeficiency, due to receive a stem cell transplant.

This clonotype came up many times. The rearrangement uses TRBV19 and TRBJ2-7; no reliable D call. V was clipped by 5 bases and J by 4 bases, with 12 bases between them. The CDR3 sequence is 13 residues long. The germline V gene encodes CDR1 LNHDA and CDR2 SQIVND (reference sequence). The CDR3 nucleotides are TGTGCCAGTAGTCCCACAACATATTACGAGCAGTACTTC. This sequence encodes CASSPTTYYEQYF. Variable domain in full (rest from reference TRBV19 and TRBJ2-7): DGGITQSPKYLFRKEGQNVTLSCEQNLNHDAMYWYRQDPGQGLRLIYYSQIVNDFQKGDIAEGYSVSREKKESFPLTVTSAQKNPTAFYLCASSPTTYYEQYFGPGTRLTVT.

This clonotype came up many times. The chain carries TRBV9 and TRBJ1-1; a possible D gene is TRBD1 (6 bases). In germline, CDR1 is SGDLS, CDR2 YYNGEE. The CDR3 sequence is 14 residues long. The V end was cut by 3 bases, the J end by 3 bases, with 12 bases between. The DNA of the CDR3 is TGTGCCAGCAGCGAGGGGGACATTGACACTGAAGCTTTCTTT. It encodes CASSEGDIDTEAFF. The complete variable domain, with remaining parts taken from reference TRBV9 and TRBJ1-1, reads DSGVTQTPKHLITATGQRVTLRCSPRSGDLSVYWYQQSLDQGLQFLIQYYNGEERAKGNILERFSAQQFPDLHSELNLSSLELGDSALYFCASSEGDIDTEAFFGQGTRLTVV.

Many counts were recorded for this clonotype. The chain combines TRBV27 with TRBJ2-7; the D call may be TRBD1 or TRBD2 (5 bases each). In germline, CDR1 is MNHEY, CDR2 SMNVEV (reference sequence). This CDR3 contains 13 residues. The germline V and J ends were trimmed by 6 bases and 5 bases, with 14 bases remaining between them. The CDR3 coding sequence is TGTGCCAGCAGCCCGCCGGGGCTACACGAGCAGTACTTC. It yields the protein CASSPPGLHEQYF.

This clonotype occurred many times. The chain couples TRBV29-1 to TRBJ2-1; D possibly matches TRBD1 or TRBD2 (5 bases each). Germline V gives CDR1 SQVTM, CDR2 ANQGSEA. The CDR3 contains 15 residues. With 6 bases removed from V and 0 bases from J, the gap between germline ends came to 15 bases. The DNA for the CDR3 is TGCAGCGTACCCGGGACCCCAAGCTCCTACAATGAGCAGTTCTTC. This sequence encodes CSVPGTPSSYNEQFF.

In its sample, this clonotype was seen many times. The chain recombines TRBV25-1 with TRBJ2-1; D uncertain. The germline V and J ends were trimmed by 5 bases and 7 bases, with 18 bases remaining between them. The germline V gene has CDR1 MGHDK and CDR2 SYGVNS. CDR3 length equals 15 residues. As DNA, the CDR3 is TGTGCCAGCAGTATGAATAACCTTCCACTGAATGAGCAGTTCTTC. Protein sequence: CASSMNNLPLNEQFF.

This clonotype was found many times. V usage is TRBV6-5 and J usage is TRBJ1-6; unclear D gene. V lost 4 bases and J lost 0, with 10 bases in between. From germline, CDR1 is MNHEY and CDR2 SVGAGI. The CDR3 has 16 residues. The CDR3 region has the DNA TGTGCCAGCAGTTGGTCGACACGCTCCTATAATTCACCCCTCCACTTT. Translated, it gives CASSWSTRSYNSPLHF.

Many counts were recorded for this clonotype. The CDR3 here is CASKGGVSTDTQYF. CDR3 DNA sequence: TGTGCCAGCAAAGGCGGGGTTAGCACAGATACGCAGTATTTT. The rearrangement joins TRBV28 to TRBJ2-3; tentatively, D is TRBD2 (6 bases). Germline values: CDR1 MDHEN, CDR2 SYDVKM. This CDR3 spans 14 amino acids. The ends were cut back, 7 bases at V and 0 bases at J, with 11 bases in the middle.

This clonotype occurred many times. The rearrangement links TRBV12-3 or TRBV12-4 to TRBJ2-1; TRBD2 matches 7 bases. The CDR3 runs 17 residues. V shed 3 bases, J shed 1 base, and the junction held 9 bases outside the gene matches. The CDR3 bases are TGTGCCAGCAGTTTTACGGCGGGAGTAGGATCCTACAATGAGCAGTTCTTC. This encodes CASSFTAGVGSYNEQFF.

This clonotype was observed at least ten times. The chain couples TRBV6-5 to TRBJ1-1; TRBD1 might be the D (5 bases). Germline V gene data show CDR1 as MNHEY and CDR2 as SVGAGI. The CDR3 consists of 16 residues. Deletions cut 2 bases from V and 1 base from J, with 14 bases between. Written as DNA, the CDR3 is TGTGCCAGCAGTTACGGGGCGACAAACTCGAACACTGAAGCTTTCTTT. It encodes CASSYGATNSNTEAFF.

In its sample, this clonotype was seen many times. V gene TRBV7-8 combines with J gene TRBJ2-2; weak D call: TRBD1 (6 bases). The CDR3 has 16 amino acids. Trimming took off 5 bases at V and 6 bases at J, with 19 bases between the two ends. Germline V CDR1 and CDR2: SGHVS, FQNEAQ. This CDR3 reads CASSPWSGGGSGELFF. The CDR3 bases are TGTGCCAGCAGCCCTTGGTCTGGGGGCGGGTCCGGGGAGCTGTTTTTT.

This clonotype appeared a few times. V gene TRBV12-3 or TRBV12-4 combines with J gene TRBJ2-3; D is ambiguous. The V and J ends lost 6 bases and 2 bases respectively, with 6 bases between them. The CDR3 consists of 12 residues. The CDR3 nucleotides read TGTGCCAGCAGGCCTCACACAGATACGCAGTATTTT. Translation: CASRPHTDTQYF.

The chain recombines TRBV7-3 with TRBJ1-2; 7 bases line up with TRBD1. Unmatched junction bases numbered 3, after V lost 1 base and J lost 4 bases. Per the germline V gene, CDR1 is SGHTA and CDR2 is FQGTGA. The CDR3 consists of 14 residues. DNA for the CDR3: TGTGCCAGCAGCTTAAAAGGGGGCGGCTATGGCTACACCTTC. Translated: CASSLKGGGYGYTF.

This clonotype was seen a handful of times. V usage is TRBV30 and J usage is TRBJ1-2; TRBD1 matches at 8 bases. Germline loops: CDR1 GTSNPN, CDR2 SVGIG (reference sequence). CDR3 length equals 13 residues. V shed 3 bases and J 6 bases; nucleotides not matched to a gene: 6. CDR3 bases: TGTGCCTGGAGCCTCGACAGGGGTAATGGCTACACCTTC. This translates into CAWSLDRGNGYTF.

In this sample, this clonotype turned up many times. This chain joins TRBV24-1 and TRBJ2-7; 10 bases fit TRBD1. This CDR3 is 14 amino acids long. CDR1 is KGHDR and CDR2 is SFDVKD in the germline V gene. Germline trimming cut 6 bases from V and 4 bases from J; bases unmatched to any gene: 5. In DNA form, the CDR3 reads TGTGCCACCAGTCACCGGGACAGGGGTTACGAGCAGTACTTC. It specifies CATSHRDRGYEQYF.

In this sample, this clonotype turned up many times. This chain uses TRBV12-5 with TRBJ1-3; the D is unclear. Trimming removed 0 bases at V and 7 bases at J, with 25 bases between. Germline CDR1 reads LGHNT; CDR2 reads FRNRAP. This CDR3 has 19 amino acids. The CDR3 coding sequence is TGTGCTAGTGGTTTGGTACCGAGGAAGGGCCCGGTGGCAGGTAACACCATATATTTT. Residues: CASGLVPRKGPVAGNTIYF.

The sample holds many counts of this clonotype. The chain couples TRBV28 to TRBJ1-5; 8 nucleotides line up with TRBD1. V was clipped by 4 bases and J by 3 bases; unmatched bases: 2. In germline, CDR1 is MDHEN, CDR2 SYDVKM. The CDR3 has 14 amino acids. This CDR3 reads CASSYRGYNQPQHF. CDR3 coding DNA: TGTGCCAGCAGTTACAGGGGGTACAATCAGCCCCAGCATTTT.

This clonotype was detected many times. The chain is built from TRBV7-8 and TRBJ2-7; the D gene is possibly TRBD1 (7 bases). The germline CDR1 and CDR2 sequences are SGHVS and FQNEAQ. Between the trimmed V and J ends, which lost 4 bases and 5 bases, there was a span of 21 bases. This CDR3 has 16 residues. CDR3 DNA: TGTGCCAGCAGCTACCCTCGAACAGGGGACTTTCACGAGCAGTACTTC. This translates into CASSYPRTGDFHEQYF.

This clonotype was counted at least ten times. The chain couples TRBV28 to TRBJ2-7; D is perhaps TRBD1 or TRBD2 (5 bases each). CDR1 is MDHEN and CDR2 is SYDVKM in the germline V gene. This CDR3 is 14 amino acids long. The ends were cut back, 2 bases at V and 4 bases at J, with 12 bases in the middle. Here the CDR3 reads CASSLPGAIYEQYF. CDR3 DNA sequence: TGTGCCAGCAGTTTACCCGGGGCTATATACGAGCAGTACTTC.

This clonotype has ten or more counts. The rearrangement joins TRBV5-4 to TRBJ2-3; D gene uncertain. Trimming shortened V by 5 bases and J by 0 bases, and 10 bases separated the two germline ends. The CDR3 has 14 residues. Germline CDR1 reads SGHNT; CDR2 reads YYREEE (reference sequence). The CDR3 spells CASSQLSSTDTQYF. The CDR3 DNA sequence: TGTGCCAGCAGTCAACTTTCTAGCACAGATACGCAGTATTTT.

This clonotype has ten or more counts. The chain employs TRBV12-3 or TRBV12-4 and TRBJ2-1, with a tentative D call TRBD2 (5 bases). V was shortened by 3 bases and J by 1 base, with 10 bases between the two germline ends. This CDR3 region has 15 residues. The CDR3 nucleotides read TGTGCCAGCAGTTTCCCCCGGAGGTCCTACAATGAGCAGTTCTTC. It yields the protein CASSFPRRSYNEQFF.

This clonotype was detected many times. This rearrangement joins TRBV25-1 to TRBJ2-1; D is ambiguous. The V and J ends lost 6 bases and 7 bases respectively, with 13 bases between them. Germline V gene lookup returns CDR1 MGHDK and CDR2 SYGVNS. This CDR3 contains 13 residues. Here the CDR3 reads CASSGLPGNEQFF. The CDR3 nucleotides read TGTGCCAGCAGCGGGCTCCCCGGGAATGAGCAGTTCTTC.

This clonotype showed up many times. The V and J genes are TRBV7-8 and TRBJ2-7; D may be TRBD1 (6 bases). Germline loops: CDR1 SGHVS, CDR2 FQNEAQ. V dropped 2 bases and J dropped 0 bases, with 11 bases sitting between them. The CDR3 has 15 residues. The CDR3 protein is CASSLNVDSSYEQYF. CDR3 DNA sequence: TGTGCCAGCAGCTTAAATGTGGACAGCTCCTACGAGCAGTACTTC.

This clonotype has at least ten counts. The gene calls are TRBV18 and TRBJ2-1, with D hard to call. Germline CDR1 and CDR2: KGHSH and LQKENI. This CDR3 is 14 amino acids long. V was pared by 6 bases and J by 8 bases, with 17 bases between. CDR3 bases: TGTGCCAGCTCCCAGGATAGGATATGGGATGAGCAGTTCTTC. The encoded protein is CASSQDRIWDEQFF.

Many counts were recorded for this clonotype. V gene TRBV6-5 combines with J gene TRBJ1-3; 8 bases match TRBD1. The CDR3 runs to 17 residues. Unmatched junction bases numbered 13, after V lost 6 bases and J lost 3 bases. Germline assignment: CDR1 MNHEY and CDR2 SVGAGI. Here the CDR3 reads CASSPAGPQGGGNTIYF. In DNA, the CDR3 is TGTGCCAGCAGCCCCGCAGGCCCACAGGGGGGTGGAAACACCATATATTTT.